Reported below is one T cell receptor (beta chain). The antigen it recognizes is unknown. There are no base qualities to consult, and no much larger clone falls within one base. Libraries of naive CD8 T cells were built from approximately 20,000 to 1,000,000 sorted cells, with 10%, 30% or 50% of the purified RNA used. Naive CD8 T cells, defined as CD8+CD4-CCR7+CD45RA+, were FACS-sorted into RLT Plus buffer on a BD FACSAria II. To test detection sensitivity, Jurkat RNA equal to about nine TCR copies was added to samples of about 17,000-1,100,000 naive CD8 T cells. CD8 T cells were enriched using RosetteSep CD8+ T Cell Enrichment Cocktail and Ficoll-Paque, and the enriched cells then underwent ACK red cell lysis. The data originate from a study of molecular identifiers for immune sequencing clone quantification (dated by TCRdb to 2017 to 2018). For the study in its entirety: For a replicate experiment, the RNA from either approximately 20,000 or 100,000 naive CD8 T cells was divided into five aliquots, and four of those aliquots went on to sequencing. This methods study used CD8 T cells to benchmark TCR RNA copy counting and molecular-identifier clustering-based TCR repertoire sequencing (MIDCIRS). The full study reports these points: Modeling indicated about three TCR RNA copies recovered per cell, compared with 7.5 to 10 by digital PCR, which implies a capture efficiency of 25% to 35%. The naive libraries included spiked-in Jurkat TCR RNA (about nine copies' worth), and this RNA is not part of the donor repertoire. Highly expanded clone sizes could be underestimated because identical TCR molecules may share a barcode. Spiked-in Jurkat TCR RNA equivalent to a single cell was reported to be detectable even among 980,000 or so naive CD8 T cells. When barcode sub-clustering was not used, chimeric consensus sequences inflated TCR diversity, with chimeras reaching as high as 47%. In CMV-specific effector cells, clones with more than 20 RNA copies accounted for over 97% of molecules, whereas in naive cells such clones accounted for under 1%.

Libraries were constructed by PCR. This sample was sequenced with a NextSeq 500. Preparation of bulk TCR libraries followed a previously described approach, with the TCR primers listed in Table S5. The Qiagen AllPrep DNA/RNA kit was used to purify total RNA. Before analysis, reads from multiple sequencing runs of one library were combined. Under the source paper's analysis protocol: Reads were retained only if their TCR constant sequence matched exactly, and those retained reads were trimmed to 150 nt and grouped according to their 12-nt molecular barcodes. Reads inside each barcode group were sub-clustered using a 15% Levenshtein threshold, and a quality-weighted consensus sequence was constructed for each RNA molecule. Non-functional sequences were excluded, and lower-count sequences lying one edit away from another sequence were also excluded. Based on a fit of two negative binomial distributions, barcode sub-clusters having less than 20% of the maximum read count were discarded. TCRdb reworked the public reads: Q25 trimming with fastp, MiXCR clone assembly, productive beta chains retained. Each record represents a unique CDR3 protein, reported with the most common genes and DNA among its rows. These V and J calls rely on TCRdb rather than the paper's analysis. The sample records roughly 55,000 distinct CDR3 sequences, more than 35% of which are singletons. The ten top clones hold 3.5% to 4.5% of the sample.

V ends up 7 bases short and J 2 bases short, with an unmatched junction base count of 9. CDR1 SEHNR and CDR2 FQNEAQ are derived from the germline V gene (reference sequence). Inclusive of the bounding cysteine and phenylalanine, the CDR3 is 15 residues long. The entry retains the CDR3 DNA only, 45 bases that are in frame from base 1. This sequence was found in a human donor in good health. Some libraries in this study had Jurkat cell RNA spiked in. Specimen: naive CD8+ T cells from blood, with Jurkat cell RNA spiked in. According to the study, the label for this sample's cell subset or site signals: FACS-sorted CD8+CD4-CCR7+CD45RA+ naive T cells. The chain uses TRBV7-9 and TRBJ2-3, with TRBD1 identical over 7 junction bases. The CDR3 protein is CASTGDRPYTDTQYF. The DNA sequence is given as TGTGCCAGCACCGGGGACAGACCCTACACAGATACGCAGTATTTT.